Each of the 13 T cell receptor beta chains below was sequenced from the same sample in a study of PD-L1 blockade in urothelial cancer. The data were produced by immunoSEQ multiplex PCR, yet TCRdb's version contains in-frame clones alone and is incomplete. The sample lists 15,000 to 20,000 clones, about four fifths occurring once. The time point was: peripheral blood 6 weeks after treatment start. The specimen was PBMCs, collected around atezolizumab (anti-PD-L1) treatment. All receptors come from a man over 45 with urothelial cancer.

The J gene is TRBJ1-1, the V gene TRBV7-8; tentatively, D is TRBD1 (6 bases). The CDR3 has 14 amino acids. Germline CDR1 and CDR2: SGHVS and FQNEAQ. The V and J ends lost 5 bases and 11 bases respectively, with 21 bases between them. In nucleotides, the CDR3 is TGTGCCAGCAGCATACCCGACGCGGGGAGGGGGGCTTTCTTT. Protein product: CASSIPDAGRGAFF.

This chain links TRBV6-5 with TRBJ2-1; 8 positions match TRBD2. Trimming removed 10 bases from V and 8 bases from J; junction bases left unmatched: 13. This CDR3 is 14 amino acids long. Germline V gene sequence: CDR1 MNHEY, CDR2 SVGAGI. Written as DNA, the CDR3 is TGTGCCACTACACGTTCGGGACTAGTCCATGAGCAGTTCTTC. This encodes CATTRSGLVHEQFF.

The rearrangement uses TRBV10-2 and TRBJ1-1; no clear D. The germline V gene has CDR1 WSHSY and CDR2 SAAADI. Trimming cost V 7 bases and J 6 bases, with 15 bases left between them. The CDR3 length is 13 residues. Written as DNA, the CDR3 is TGCGCCAGCATTGGGGTCCGGAGGGCTGAAGCTTTCTTT. It specifies CASIGVRRAEAFF.

The chain carries TRBV7-2 and TRBJ1-3; D possibly corresponds to TRBD1 (6 bases). CDR3 length equals 16 residues. Germline V CDR1 and CDR2: SGHTA, FQGNSA. Trimming removed 5 bases from V and 0 bases from J, with 14 bases in between. CDR3 residues: CASSRYNRDSGNTIYF. CDR3 sequence (DNA): TGTGCCAGCAGCCGATATAACAGGGACTCTGGAAACACCATATATTTT.

The chain carries TRBV2 and TRBJ1-1; D gene ambiguous. CDR1 SNHLY and CDR2 FYNNEI come from the germline V gene. Deletions cut 5 bases from V and 7 bases from J, with 20 bases between. CDR3 length: 15 residues. This CDR3 reads CASSPQSIGRGEAFF. The CDR3 nucleotides read TGTGCCAGCAGTCCCCAATCTATTGGGAGAGGTGAAGCTTTCTTT.

CDR3 amino acids: CASSERTGNKNIQYF. CDR3 sequence (DNA): TGTGCCAGCAGTGAACGGACAGGAAACAAAAACATTCAGTACTTC. The chain uses TRBV25-1 and TRBJ2-4, with TRBD1 matching 7 bases. The CDR3 runs 15 residues. V lost 2 bases to trimming and J lost 3 bases; unmatched junction nucleotides: 4. CDR1 and CDR2 from the germline V gene are MGHDK and SYGVNS.

This chain links TRBV7-2 with TRBJ2-5; 13 bases align to TRBD2. V shed 1 base, J shed 7 bases, and the junction held 9 bases outside the gene matches. Germline V gene lookup returns CDR1 SGHTA and CDR2 FQGNSA. This CDR3 region has 17 residues. CDR3 residues: CASSLGGLAGATGTQYF. The CDR3 bases are TGTGCCAGCAGCTTAGGTGGACTAGCGGGGGCTACCGGGACCCAGTACTTC.

This rearrangement joins TRBV19 to TRBJ2-5; perhaps TRBD1 as D (6 bases). The CDR3 is 15 amino acids. Trimming cost V 5 bases and J 3 bases, with 16 bases left between them. The germline V gene encodes CDR1 LNHDA and CDR2 SQIVND (reference sequence). The DNA of the CDR3 is TGTGCCAGTAGTCCTACAGGGCTGGCTAAAGAGACCCAGTACTTC. Encoded protein: CASSPTGLAKETQYF.

The chain uses TRBV15 and TRBJ2-5, with 11 bases identical to TRBD1. Germline assignment: CDR1 LNHNV and CDR2 YYDKDF (reference sequence). The trim removed 3 bases at V and 5 bases at J, leaving 8 bases unmatched. The CDR3 extends over 16 amino acids. The CDR3 region has the DNA TGTGCCACCAGCAGGGGGGGGACAGGGGGGGAGGAGACCCAGTACTTC. As protein: CATSRGGTGGEETQYF.

The chain carries TRBV2 and TRBJ1-5, with D perhaps matching TRBD1 (6 bases). Germline CDR1 reads SNHLY; CDR2 reads FYNNEI. Trimming shortened V by 6 bases and J by 1 base, and 13 bases separated the two germline ends. This CDR3 region has 15 residues. This CDR3 is CASRVDRSSNQPQHF. DNA for the CDR3: TGTGCCAGCAGAGTGGACAGATCCAGCAATCAGCCCCAGCATTTT.

This chain links TRBV18 with TRBJ1-4; unclear D gene. The CDR3 runs 15 residues. V was pared by 4 bases and J by 6 bases, with 15 bases between. Germline CDR1 reads KGHSH; CDR2 reads LQKENI. In DNA form, the CDR3 reads TGTGCCAGCTCACTCACGGCGCAGGCTGATGAAAAACTGTTTTTT. Translating gives CASSLTAQADEKLFF.

The chain couples TRBV7-8 to TRBJ2-1; TRBD2 aligns across 12 bases. Germline V gives CDR1 SGHVS, CDR2 FQNEAQ. The CDR3 contains 16 residues. The V gene end was trimmed by 3 bases and the J gene end by 8 bases; junction bases not matched to a gene: 8. The CDR3 DNA reads as TGTGCCAGCAGCTTCCTGACTAGCGGGAGACACGATGAGCAGTTCTTC. This translates into CASSFLTSGRHDEQFF.

The gene calls are TRBV7-9 and TRBJ1-1, with 10 bases aligning to TRBD1. V shed 5 bases and J 2 bases; nucleotides not matched to a gene: 8. The germline V gene has CDR1 SEHNR and CDR2 FQNEAQ (reference sequence). The CDR3 runs to 16 residues. In DNA, the CDR3 is TGTGCCAGCAGCCGAAGGGGACAGGGGACCAACACTGAAGCTTTCTTT. This encodes CASSRRGQGTNTEAFF.